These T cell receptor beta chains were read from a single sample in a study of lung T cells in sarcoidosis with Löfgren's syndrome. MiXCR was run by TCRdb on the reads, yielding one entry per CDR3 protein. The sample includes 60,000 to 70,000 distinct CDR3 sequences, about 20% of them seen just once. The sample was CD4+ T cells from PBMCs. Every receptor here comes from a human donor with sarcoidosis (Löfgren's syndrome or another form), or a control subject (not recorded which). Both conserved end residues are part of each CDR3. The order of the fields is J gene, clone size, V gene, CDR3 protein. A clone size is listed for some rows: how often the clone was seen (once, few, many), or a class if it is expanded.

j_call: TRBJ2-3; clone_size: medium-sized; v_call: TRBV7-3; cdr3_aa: CASSLSLRPQHTDTQYF
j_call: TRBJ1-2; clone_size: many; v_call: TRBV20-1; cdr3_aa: CSASDRVGSYGYTF
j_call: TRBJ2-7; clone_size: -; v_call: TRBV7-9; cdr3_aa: CASSKVSSYEQYF
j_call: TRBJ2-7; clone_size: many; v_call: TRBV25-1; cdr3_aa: CASSEPGQGYEQYF
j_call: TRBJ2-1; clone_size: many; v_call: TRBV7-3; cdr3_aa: CASSPTRAVSYNEQFF
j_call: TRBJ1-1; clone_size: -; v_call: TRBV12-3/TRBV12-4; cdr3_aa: CASSHPPRGGTEAFF
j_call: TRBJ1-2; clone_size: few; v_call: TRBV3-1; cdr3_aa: CASSRGQGAGGYTF
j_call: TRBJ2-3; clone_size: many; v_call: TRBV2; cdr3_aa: CASSEGPRGRADTQYF
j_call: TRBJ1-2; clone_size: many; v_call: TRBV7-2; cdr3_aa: CASSSYITNYGYTF
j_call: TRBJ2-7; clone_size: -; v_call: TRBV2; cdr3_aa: CASRIGQDLEQYF
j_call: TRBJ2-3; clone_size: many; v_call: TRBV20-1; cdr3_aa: CSASLSGRVPDTQYF
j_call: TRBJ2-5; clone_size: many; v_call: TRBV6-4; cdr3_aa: CASRKAGTPQETQYF
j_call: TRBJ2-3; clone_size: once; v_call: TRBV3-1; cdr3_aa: CACSQVLAGGTDTQYF
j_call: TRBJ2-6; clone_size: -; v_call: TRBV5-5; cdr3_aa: CASSYRPPGANVLTF
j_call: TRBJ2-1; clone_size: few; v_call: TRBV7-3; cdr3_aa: CASSLTPSTNPLCNEQFF
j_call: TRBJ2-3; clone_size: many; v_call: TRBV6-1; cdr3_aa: CASIPSGRGDTQYF
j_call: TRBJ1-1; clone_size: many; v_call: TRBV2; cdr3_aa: CASTSGQGRIYTEAFF
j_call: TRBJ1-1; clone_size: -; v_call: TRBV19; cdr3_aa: CASTKPGTGARAEAFF
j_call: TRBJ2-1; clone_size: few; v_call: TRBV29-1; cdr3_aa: CSVKRPGHKSYNEQFF
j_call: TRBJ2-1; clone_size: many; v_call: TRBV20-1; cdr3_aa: CSVIGGIDNEQFF
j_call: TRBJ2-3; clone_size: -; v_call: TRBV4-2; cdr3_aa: CASSAGTSGATDTQYF
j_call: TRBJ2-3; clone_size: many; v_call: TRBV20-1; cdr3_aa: CSASPSPRTRTDTQYF
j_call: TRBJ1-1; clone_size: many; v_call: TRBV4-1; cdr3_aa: CASRPLFSDRDTEAFF
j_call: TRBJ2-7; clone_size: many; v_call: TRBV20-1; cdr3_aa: CSAQAGAYEQYF
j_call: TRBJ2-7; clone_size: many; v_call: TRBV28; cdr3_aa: CASTRLAAYEQYF
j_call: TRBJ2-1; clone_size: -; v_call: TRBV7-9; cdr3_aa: CASSYRDRRNEQFF
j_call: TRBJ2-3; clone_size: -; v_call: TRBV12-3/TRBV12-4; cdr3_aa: CASSLTGTTRYF
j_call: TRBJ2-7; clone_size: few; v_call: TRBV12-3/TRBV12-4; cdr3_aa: CASSFLRQGIDEQYF